These 30 T cell receptor beta chains were all obtained from the same sample, sequenced in a study of CD8+CD57+ T cells in acquired aplastic anemia. CD8+CD57+ cell expansion, shown by flow cytometry, had occurred in the patients selected for sequencing. It was genomic DNA that served as the template for profiling TCR beta VDJ and CDR3. TCRdb used MiXCR to reprocess the reads, holding one entry per CDR3 protein. In the table there are around 430,000 distinct CDR3 sequences, around a third of which are singletons. The sample taken for sequencing was sorted CD4+, CD8+, or CD8+CD57+ T cells (not recorded which) from PBMCs. The source of these receptors is a human donor with aplastic anemia.

This clonotype was detected only a few times. The chain has TRBV12-3 or TRBV12-4 and TRBJ1-5; 7 positions agree with TRBD1. The V gene end was trimmed by 3 bases and the J gene end by 5 bases; junction bases not matched to a gene: 10. This CDR3 has 16 amino acids. CDR3 bases: TGTGCCAGCAGTTTGGGGAGACAGGGTCTCGATCAGCCCCAGCATTTT. Translating it yields CASSLGRQGLDQPQHF.

The rearrangement links TRBV6-2 or TRBV6-3 to TRBJ1-2, with 8 positions matching TRBD1. This CDR3 region has 14 residues. J was trimmed by 7 bases and V by 4 bases; bases with no gene match: 8. Per germline, CDR1 MNHEY and CDR2 SVGEGT. CDR3 amino acids: CASSSSGGAVGYTF. CDR3 bases: TGTGCCAGCAGTTCCTCAGGGGGCGCGGTTGGCTACACCTTC.

The V call is TRBV5-1, the J call TRBJ2-1, with 14 positions matching TRBD2. The CDR3 is 16 residues long. Germline V gene data show CDR1 as SGHRS and CDR2 as YFSETQ. The V gene end was trimmed by 5 bases and the J gene end by 2 bases; junction bases not matched to a gene: 3. The CDR3 sequence: CASRLTSGGAYNEQFF. CDR3 DNA sequence: TGCGCCAGCAGGCTGACTAGCGGGGGGGCCTACAATGAGCAGTTCTTC.

A word on this clonotype: One end of the junction is discordant with germline, which a read error may explain. The rearrangement links TRBV19 to TRBJ1-1; no reliable D call. There are 13 residues in the CDR3. Per the germline V gene, CDR1 is LNHDA and CDR2 is SQIVND (reference sequence). As DNA, the CDR3 is TGTGTCAGTAAGGTTCGTGGGAACACTGAAGCTCTCTTT. It encodes CVSKVRGNTEALF.

The chain uses TRBV10-3 and TRBJ1-4, with 8 positions matching TRBD1. Germline CDR1 ENHRY, CDR2 SYGVKD. The trim removed 5 bases at V and 6 bases at J, leaving 5 bases unmatched. CDR3 length equals 14 residues. The CDR3 protein is CAISPGQADEKLFF. The CDR3, as DNA: TGTGCCATCAGTCCGGGACAGGCAGATGAAAAACTGTTTTTT.

On this clonotype itself: This may be a read error: a much more frequent sequence differs by one nucleotide. The chain has TRBV13 and TRBJ1-3; D remains unclear. CDR3 length equals 12 residues. Per germline, CDR1 PRHDT and CDR2 FYEKMQ (reference sequence). The CDR3 loop reads CASSLEGSTIYF. Here the CDR3 DNA reads TGTGCCAGCAGCTTAGAAGGAAGCACCATATATTTT.

In this sample, this clonotype turned up many times. This chain links TRBV6-1 with TRBJ1-2, with 8 bases fitting TRBD1. With 6 bases clipped from V and 8 bases from J, the junction kept 8 bases outside the gene matches. The CDR3 is 13 residues long. Germline-derived CDR1 and CDR2 are MNHNS and SASEGT. CDR3 amino acids: CASSIDRGEGYTF. The CDR3 nucleotides read TGTGCCAGCAGCATCGACAGGGGCGAGGGCTACACCTTC.

The chain couples TRBV11-1 to TRBJ2-5; unclear D gene. The V end lost 5 bases, the J end lost 5 bases, and 15 bases lay between the germline ends. The CDR3 has 14 residues. CDR1 and CDR2 from the germline V gene are SGHAT and FQDESV (reference sequence). CDR3 in amino acids: CASSQTGPGETQYF. In DNA, the CDR3 is TGTGCCAGCAGCCAAACCGGGCCTGGGGAGACCCAGTACTTC.

This clonotype has a count of ten or more. The chain uses TRBV20-1 and TRBJ2-7; 7 bases fit TRBD1. The CDR3 length is 14 residues. V was clipped by 5 bases and J by 6 bases; unmatched bases: 13. Germline assignment: CDR1 DFQATT and CDR2 SNEGSKA (reference sequence). The CDR3 reads CSASSGTDRSEQYF. The CDR3 DNA sequence: TGCAGTGCTTCTTCCGGGACAGACCGCTCCGAGCAGTACTTC.

The table lists this clonotype with many counts. V usage is TRBV7-3 and J usage is TRBJ1-1, with D possibly being TRBD1 (5 bases). Trimming pared 2 bases from V and 1 base from J, leaving 5 bases between. The CDR3 contains 13 residues. The germline V gene encodes CDR1 SGHTA and CDR2 FQGTGA. The CDR3 here is CASSLQGNTEAFF. The CDR3 bases are TGTGCCAGCAGCTTACAGGGGAACACTGAAGCTTTCTTT.

The V gene is TRBV28, the J gene TRBJ2-1; 7 positions match TRBD1. V was clipped by 6 bases and J by 4 bases; unmatched bases: 0. This CDR3 spans 12 amino acids. Germline V gene sequence: CDR1 MDHEN, CDR2 SYDVKM. In DNA, the CDR3 is TGTGCCAGCAGACAGGGGTACAATGAGCAGTTCTTC. Translation: CASRQGYNEQFF. Complete variable domain (other parts from reference TRBV28 and TRBJ2-1): DVKVTQSSRYLVKRTGEKVFLECVQDMDHENMFWYRQDPGLGLRLIYFSYDVKMKEKGDIPEGYSVSREKKERFSLILESASTNQTSMYLCASRQGYNEQFFGPGTRLTVL.

This chain links TRBV20-1 with TRBJ2-3; tentatively, D is TRBD1 (6 bases). V lost 5 bases and J lost 3, with 21 bases in between. Per the germline V gene, CDR1 is DFQATT and CDR2 is SNEGSKA (reference sequence). CDR3 length equals 16 residues. This chain's CDR3 is CSAGWTRGSRTDTQYF. The CDR3 DNA is TGCAGTGCTGGGTGGACGAGGGGGAGTCGGACAGATACGCAGTATTTT.

This clonotype was seen at least ten times. This sequence joins TRBV2 and TRBJ1-1; D not certain. Trimming pared 4 bases from V and 4 bases from J, leaving 4 bases between. In germline, CDR1 is SNHLY, CDR2 FYNNEI. The CDR3 is 11 amino acids. CDR3 DNA sequence: TGTGCCAGCAGTGGAGTCACTGAAGCTTTCTTT. Its protein product is CASSGVTEAFF.

A note on this clonotype: A much larger clone differs by one base, so this may be a read error. J is TRBJ1-2 and V is TRBV2, with 9 bases identical to TRBD1. V shed 3 bases, J shed 4 bases, and the junction held 6 bases outside the gene matches. From germline, CDR1 is SNHLY and CDR2 FYNNEI. The CDR3 has 15 residues. The CDR3 sequence: CASSEGDRASYGYTF. Written as DNA, the CDR3 is TGTGCCAGCAGTGAGGGGGACAGGGCTAGCTATGGCTACACCTTC.

A note on this clonotype: Possible read error: a much larger clone is one base away. CDR3 coding DNA: TGCAGTGCTAGTGATCCTGTCACTCCCTATGGCTACACCTTC. Translated: CSASDPVTPYGYTF. V and J are TRBV20-1 and TRBJ1-2; the D is unclear. Trimming stripped 3 bases from V and 4 bases from J, with 15 bases between. This CDR3 comprises 14 residues. CDR1 and CDR2 from the germline V gene are DFQATT and SNEGSKA (reference sequence).

The J gene is TRBJ2-1, the V gene TRBV2, with D possibly TRBD2 on 5 matching bases. The V end lost 7 bases, the J end lost 5 bases, and 15 bases lay between the germline ends. The germline CDR1 and CDR2 sequences are SNHLY and FYNNEI. The CDR3 runs to 14 residues. The CDR3 nucleotides read TGTGCCAGCAAGGTCCAGCGGAGTAACAATGAGCAGTTCTTC. Translating it yields CASKVQRSNNEQFF.

Notes on this clonotype: This may arise from a read error, as a much more abundant clone is one base away. The chain uses TRBV9 and TRBJ1-6; no definite D call. Germline V gene data show CDR1 as SGDLS and CDR2 as YYNGEE. The CDR3 has 15 amino acids. CDR3 DNA: TGTGCCAGCAGCGTAGGGGGAGCCTATAATCCACCCCTCCACTTT. Translating it yields CASSVGGAYNPPLHF.

The chain joins TRBV9 to TRBJ2-2; perhaps TRBD2 as D (6 bases). Trimming removed 4 bases from V and 7 bases from J, with 14 bases in between. Germline V CDR1 and CDR2: SGDLS, YYNGEE. The CDR3 contains 14 residues. The CDR3 DNA is TGTGCCAGCAGCTCCAGGCGGGACGGCGGGGAGCTGTTTTTT. This translates into CASSSRRDGGELFF.

This clonotype was seen a handful of times. The chain uses TRBV7-3 and TRBJ2-2; 12 bases are shared with TRBD2. Germline V gene data show CDR1 as SGHTA and CDR2 as FQGTGA. With 0 bases clipped from V and 3 bases from J, the junction kept 8 bases outside the gene matches. CDR3 length: 19 amino acids. The CDR3, as DNA: TGTGCCAGCAGCTTAACTGGGCTAGCGGGAGGGCCCCACACCGGGGAGCTGTTTTTT. Protein product: CASSLTGLAGGPHTGELFF.

This clonotype appeared many times. The rearrangement uses TRBV2 and TRBJ1-2, with D perhaps matching TRBD1 (6 bases). There are 15 residues in the CDR3. V gave up 8 bases and J gave up 4 bases, with 20 bases separating them. Per the germline V gene, CDR1 is SNHLY and CDR2 is FYNNEI. The CDR3 bases are TGTGCCAGCCCGTGGGGGGGCACCGTTGCCTATGGCTACACCTTC. Translated, it gives CASPWGGTVAYGYTF.

The gene calls are TRBV10-1 and TRBJ2-7; 7 positions agree with TRBD1. The ends lost 9 bases at V and 6 bases at J; junction bases unmatched: 8. CDR3 length: 12 amino acids. The germline V gene has CDR1 WNHNN and CDR2 SYGVQD (reference sequence). The CDR3 is CARRDRGREQYF. As DNA, the CDR3 is TGCGCCAGACGGGATAGGGGGCGCGAGCAGTACTTC.

The chain is built from TRBV25-1 and TRBJ1-1, with no clear D. CDR1 MGHDK and CDR2 SYGVNS come from the germline V gene. CDR3 length equals 15 residues. Trimming removed 7 bases at V and 5 bases at J, with 20 bases between. The CDR3 here is CASKTSTDPRTEAFF. The CDR3 DNA reads TGTGCCAGCAAAACAAGCACAGATCCGAGGACTGAAGCTTTCTTT.

This clonotype was seen at least ten times. This chain uses TRBV5-1 with TRBJ2-7, with a possible D match to TRBD1 (6 bases). Germline values: CDR1 SGHRS, CDR2 YFSETQ. Between the trimmed V and J ends, which lost 0 bases and 6 bases, there was a span of 10 bases. This CDR3 has 13 amino acids. The CDR3 sequence: CASSLDRVREQYF. The DNA for the CDR3 is TGCGCCAGCAGCTTGGACAGGGTCCGCGAGCAGTACTTC.

This clonotype has more than one count but fewer than ten. V gene TRBV2 combines with J gene TRBJ2-7, with TRBD1 matching 9 bases. With V trimmed by 5 bases and J by 9 bases, 17 bases remained unmatched. CDR1 and CDR2 from the germline V gene are SNHLY and FYNNEI. The CDR3 consists of 16 residues. The CDR3 region is CASSYSVSQGARGQYF. CDR3 nucleotides: TGTGCCAGCAGTTATAGTGTGTCACAGGGGGCGAGAGGGCAGTACTTC.

This clonotype has just a few counts. The rearrangement joins TRBV19 to TRBJ2-1, with 9 bases matching TRBD2. CDR3 length: 15 residues. V lost 2 bases and J lost 3; bases outside the gene matches: 2. Germline assignment: CDR1 LNHDA and CDR2 SQIVND (reference sequence). The CDR3 coding sequence is TGTGCCAGTAGTATACAAGCGGGAGGCTACAATGAGCAGTTCTTC. This translates into CASSIQAGGYNEQFF.

This clonotype has just a few counts. This chain uses TRBV12-3 or TRBV12-4 with TRBJ1-3; weak D call: TRBD1 (5 bases). CDR3 length equals 15 residues. Trimming removed 6 bases from V and 0 bases from J, with 12 bases in between. Here the CDR3 reads CASRLRQHSGNTIYF. CDR3 DNA sequence: TGTGCCAGCAGGCTCCGACAGCACTCTGGAAACACCATATATTTT.

The chain links TRBV10-2 to TRBJ2-5; 8 bases match TRBD2. Trimming cost V 6 bases and J 5 bases; bases outside gene matches: 11. There are 15 residues in the CDR3. The germline gives CDR1 WSHSY, CDR2 SAAADI. CDR3: CASRTSEGSLETQYF. The CDR3 nucleotides are TGCGCCAGCAGGACTAGCGAGGGGTCGTTGGAGACCCAGTACTTC.

The table lists this clonotype with a few counts. One end of the junction does not line up with germline, which may come from a read error. The rearrangement uses TRBV11-1 and TRBJ1-6; a weak D match, TRBD1 (5 bases). Germline lookup yields CDR1 SGHAT and CDR2 FQDESV (reference sequence). The CDR3 has 17 amino acids. Here the CDR3 DNA reads TGTGCCAGCGGCTTAGGACGGGGCAGTAGTTATAATTCACCCCTCCACTTT. Encoded protein: CASGLGRGSSYNSPLHF. The variable domain in full, completed from reference TRBV11-1 and TRBJ1-6, reads EAEVAQSPRYKITEKSQAVAFWCDPISGHATLYWYRQILGQGPELLVQFQDESVVDDSQLPKDRFSAERLKGVDSTLKIQPAELGDSAMYLCASGLGRGSSYNSPLHFGNGTRLTVT.

This clonotype was observed at least ten times. This sequence joins TRBV15 and TRBJ1-1; perhaps TRBD1 as D (5 bases). The germline V and J ends were trimmed by 3 bases and 3 bases, with 14 bases remaining between them. The germline V gene has CDR1 LNHNV and CDR2 YYDKDF (reference sequence). The CDR3 length is 15 residues. CDR3 in amino acids: CATSSLTGPYTEAFF. The CDR3 nucleotides read TGTGCCACCAGCAGCCTCACGGGGCCTTACACTGAAGCTTTCTTT. Drawing the rest from reference TRBV15 and TRBJ1-1, the complete variable domain is DAMVIQNPRYQVTQFGKPVTLSCSQTLNHNVMYWYQQKSSQAPKLLFHYYDKDFNNEADTPDNFQSRRPNTSFCFLDIRSPGLGDTAMYLCATSSLTGPYTEAFFGQGTRLTVV.

This clonotype was counted a few times. The chain recombines TRBV6-6 with TRBJ1-2; possible D gene TRBD1, 6 bases. The ends were cut back, 9 bases at V and 8 bases at J, with 22 bases in the middle. CDR1 is MNHNY and CDR2 is SVGAGI in the germline V gene (reference sequence). The CDR3 runs 14 residues. The CDR3 bases are TGTGCCAGTACGGTCAGGGGCGCCACGGGAGGCTACACCTTC. The encoded protein is CASTVRGATGGYTF.